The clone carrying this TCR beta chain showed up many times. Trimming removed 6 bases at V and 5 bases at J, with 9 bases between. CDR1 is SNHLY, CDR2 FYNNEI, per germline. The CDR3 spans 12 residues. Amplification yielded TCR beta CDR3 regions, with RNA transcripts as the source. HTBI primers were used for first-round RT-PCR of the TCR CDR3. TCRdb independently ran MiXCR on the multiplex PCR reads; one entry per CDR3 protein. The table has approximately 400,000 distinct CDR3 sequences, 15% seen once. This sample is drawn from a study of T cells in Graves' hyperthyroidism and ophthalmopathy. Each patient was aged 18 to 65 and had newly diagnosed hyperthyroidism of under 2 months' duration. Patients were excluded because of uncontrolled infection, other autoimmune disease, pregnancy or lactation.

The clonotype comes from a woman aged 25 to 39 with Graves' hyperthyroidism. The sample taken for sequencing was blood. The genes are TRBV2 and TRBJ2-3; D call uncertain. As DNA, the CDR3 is TGTGCCAGCAGCGTCGACGTAGATACGCAGTATTTT. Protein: CASSVDVDTQYF.